Shown below are 16 T cell receptor beta chains from a single sample sequenced in a study of T cell clones after liver transplantation. Here immunoSEQ multiplex PCR was the method, and the copy in TCRdb shows in-frame clones only, minus some. The repertoire holds about 76,000 clones, less than 85% seen once, with 2.5% to 3.5% in the top ten. The source was CD4+ T cells from blood, collected at the 22-month timepoint. These receptors were obtained from a human patient who received a liver transplant. Some T cells may be the graft donor's.

This clone was seen only a few times. The chain carries TRBV6-1 and TRBJ1-2, with D possibly matching TRBD1 (6 bases). CDR3 length equals 13 residues. V was clipped by 7 bases and J by 4 bases, with 13 bases between them. Per the germline V gene, CDR1 is MNHNS and CDR2 is SASEGT. Here the CDR3 reads CASIPTGTYGYTF. As DNA, the CDR3 is TGTGCCAGCATCCCAACAGGGACCTATGGCTACACCTTC.

The chain uses TRBV19 and TRBJ2-3, with TRBD2 identical over 15 bases. This CDR3 comprises 16 residues. CDR1 is LNHDA, CDR2 SQIVND, per germline (reference sequence). V trimming: 4 bases; J trimming: 6 bases; junction bases outside the gene matches: 5. In nucleotides, the CDR3 is TGTGCCAGTAGTAGGACTAGCGGGAGGGCTTCGGATACGCAGTATTTT. Protein sequence: CASSRTSGRASDTQYF.

The chain couples TRBV5-1 to TRBJ1-4, with D possibly matching TRBD1 (6 bases). The length of the CDR3 is 19 residues. From germline, CDR1 is SGHRS and CDR2 YFSETQ. V was pared by 0 bases and J by 0 bases, with 18 bases between. The CDR3 protein is CASSLDPSFSGATNEKLFF. DNA for the CDR3: TGCGCCAGCAGCTTGGACCCCTCCTTTTCAGGGGCAACTAATGAAAAACTGTTTTTT. Filled out from reference TRBV5-1 and TRBJ1-4, the complete variable domain reads KAGVTQTPRYLIKTRGQQVTLSCSPISGHRSVSWYQQTPGQGLQFLFEYFSETQRNKGNFPGRFSGRQFSNSRSEMNVSTLELGDSALYLCASSLDPSFSGATNEKLFFGSGTQLSVL.

The J gene is TRBJ1-3, the V gene TRBV5-4; the match to TRBD1 covers 11 bases. With V trimmed by 3 bases and J by 8 bases, 4 bases remained unmatched. The CDR3 spans 14 residues. Germline V gives CDR1 SGHNT, CDR2 YYREEE (reference sequence). For the CDR3, the DNA is TGTGCCAGCAGCTCACCGGGACAGGGGGACACCATATATTTT. This gives the protein CASSSPGQGDTIYF.

In DNA, the CDR3 is TGCAGCGTTGACGATAGCGGGCTTGATGGCTACACCTTC. Amino acids: CSVDDSGLDGYTF. The rearrangement links TRBV29-1 to TRBJ1-2; the D is unclear. V lost 3 bases to trimming and J lost 6 bases, with 14 bases between them. There are 13 residues in the CDR3. From germline, CDR1 is SQVTM and CDR2 ANQGSEA.

This chain joins TRBV7-6 and TRBJ2-7; no definite D call. Trimming pared 2 bases from V and 0 bases from J, leaving 11 bases between. Germline V gene data show CDR1 as SGHVS and CDR2 as FNYEAQ. This CDR3 has 15 residues. The CDR3: CASSLRPGASYEQYF. The CDR3 region has the DNA TGTGCCAGCAGCTTACGCCCTGGCGCCTCCTACGAGCAGTACTTC.

The V and J genes are TRBV5-1 and TRBJ1-1, with TRBD1 as a possible D gene (6 bases). The CDR3 spans 14 residues. V was pared by 4 bases and J by 11 bases, with 21 bases between. Germline V gene sequence: CDR1 SGHRS, CDR2 YFSETQ. The CDR3 loop reads CASSVNQGPGSAFF. In nucleotides, the CDR3 is TGCGCCAGCAGCGTGAATCAGGGGCCGGGTAGTGCTTTCTTT.

This clone was detected a few times. This rearrangement joins TRBV5-4 to TRBJ1-2; unclear D gene. Germline V gives CDR1 SGHNT, CDR2 YYREEE (reference sequence). V was trimmed by 0 bases and J by 4 bases, leaving 10 bases between them. This CDR3 has 14 amino acids. The chain's CDR3 is CASSLVVGGYGYTF. CDR3 nucleotides: TGTGCCAGCAGCTTGGTTGTAGGCGGCTATGGCTACACCTTC.

Concerning this clone itself: Germline and junction disagree at one end, which may indicate a read error. This rearrangement joins TRBV6-5 to TRBJ1-5, with TRBD1 as a possible D gene (6 bases). CDR1 and CDR2 (germline): MNHEY, SVGAGI. The CDR3 has 15 amino acids. CDR3 nucleotide sequence: TGTGCCAGCAGTGACTCTGGGGGGCTGGGGCAGCCCCAGCATTTT. Protein product: CASSDSGGLGQPQHF.

The V and J genes are TRBV29-1 and TRBJ2-3; 8 bases align to TRBD2. The junction had 12 bases not matched to a gene; V was cut back by 7 bases and J by 3 bases. Germline-derived CDR1 and CDR2 are SQVTM and ANQGSEA. The CDR3 extends over 15 amino acids. CDR3 coding DNA: TGCAGCGGGACCGCGCGGGGGGCTTCTACAGATACGCAGTATTTT. It yields the protein CSGTARGASTDTQYF.

This clone turned up a few times. The chain couples TRBV9 to TRBJ1-1, with D possibly matching TRBD1 (5 bases). From germline, CDR1 is SGDLS and CDR2 YYNGEE. Between the trimmed V and J ends, which lost 0 bases and 4 bases, there was a span of 7 bases. CDR3 length: 13 amino acids. The CDR3 loop reads CASSVAGFTEAFF. The CDR3 DNA follows: TGTGCCAGCAGCGTAGCAGGGTTCACTGAAGCTTTCTTT.

The rearrangement links TRBV19 to TRBJ2-7, with no clear D. Trimming stripped 3 bases from V and 2 bases from J, with 8 bases between. CDR3 length equals 13 residues. Germline CDR1 LNHDA, CDR2 SQIVND (reference sequence). The CDR3 sequence: CASSMGTTYEQYF. The CDR3 DNA reads TGTGCCAGTAGTATGGGAACAACCTACGAGCAGTACTTC.

The V and J genes are TRBV7-2 and TRBJ1-2; D gene uncertain. This CDR3 has 13 amino acids. Trimming removed 1 base at V and 5 bases at J, with 8 bases between. Germline V gene data show CDR1 as SGHTA and CDR2 as FQGNSA. The CDR3 DNA sequence: TGTGCCAGCAGCTTAGGAGCTCCTTATGGCTACACCTTC. It translates to CASSLGAPYGYTF.

The V and J genes are TRBV6-5 and TRBJ1-4; D not certain. V was cut by 4 bases and J by 4 bases, with 10 bases left in between. There are 14 residues in the CDR3. The germline gives CDR1 MNHEY, CDR2 SVGAGI. CDR3 sequence: CASSSPTFNEKLFF. CDR3 DNA sequence: TGTGCCAGCAGTTCTCCGACTTTTAATGAAAAACTGTTTTTT.

The chain employs TRBV4-2 and TRBJ2-2; D is possibly TRBD1 or TRBD2 (5 bases each). The CDR3 sequence is 15 residues long. V was clipped by 4 bases and J by 6 bases, with 15 bases between them. CDR1 LGHNA and CDR2 YNFKEQ come from the germline V gene. The CDR3 spells CASSLGTSEAGELFF. CDR3 bases: TGTGCCAGCAGCCTTGGGACGTCTGAGGCCGGGGAGCTGTTTTTT.

V usage is TRBV7-7 and J usage is TRBJ2-3; D is tentatively TRBD1 or TRBD2 (5 bases each). The V and J ends lost 6 bases and 4 bases respectively, with 14 bases between them. The CDR3 length is 14 residues. From germline, CDR1 is SSHAT and CDR2 FNYEAQ (reference sequence). CDR3 DNA: TGTGCCAGCAGTCTTACCGGGACCTCAGATACGCAGTATTTT. Its translation: CASSLTGTSDTQYF.